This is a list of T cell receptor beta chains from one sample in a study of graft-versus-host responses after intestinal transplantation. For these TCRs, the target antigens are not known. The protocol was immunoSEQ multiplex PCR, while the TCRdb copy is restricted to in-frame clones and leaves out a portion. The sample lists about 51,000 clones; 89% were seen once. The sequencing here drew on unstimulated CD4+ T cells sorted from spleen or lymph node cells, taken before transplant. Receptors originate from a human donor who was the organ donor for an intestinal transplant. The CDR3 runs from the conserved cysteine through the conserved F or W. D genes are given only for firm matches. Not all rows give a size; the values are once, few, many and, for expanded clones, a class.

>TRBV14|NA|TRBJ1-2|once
CASRVRQSQVYYGYTF
TGTGCCAGCAGGGTTAGACAGTCCCAAGTTTACTATGGCTACACCTTC
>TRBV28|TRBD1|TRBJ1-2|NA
CASSLEGGRGYTF
TGTGCCAGCAGTTTAGAAGGGGGCAGAGGCTACACCTTC
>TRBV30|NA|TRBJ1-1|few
CAWDRLNTEAFF
TGTGCCTGGGACAGGCTGAACACTGAAGCTTTCTTT
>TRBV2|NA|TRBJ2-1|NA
CASSGLARYNEQFF
TGTGCCAGCAGTGGACTCGCCCGCTACAATGAGCAGTTCTTC
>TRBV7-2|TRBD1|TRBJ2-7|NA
CASGQGEFEQYF
TGTGCCAGCGGCCAGGGGGAGTTCGAGCAGTACTTC
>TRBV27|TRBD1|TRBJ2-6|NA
CATGQLSSGANVLTF
TGTGCCACGGGACAGTTGAGCTCTGGGGCCAACGTCCTGACTTTC
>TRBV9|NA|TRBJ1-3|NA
CASSPFKGQIPLSSGNTIYF
TGTGCCAGCAGCCCCTTTAAAGGACAGATTCCATTGAGCTCTGGAAACACCATATATTTT
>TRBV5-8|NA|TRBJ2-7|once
CASSQASREEEQYF
TGTGCCAGCAGTCAGGCTAGCCGAGAGGAAGAGCAGTACTTC
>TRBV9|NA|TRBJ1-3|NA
CASSPRLPESGNTIYF
TGTGCCAGCAGCCCACGATTGCCCGAGTCCGGAAACACCATATATTTT
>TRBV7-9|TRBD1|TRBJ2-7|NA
CASSRGTGGSYEQYF
TGTGCCAGCAGCCGCGGGACAGGGGGTTCCTACGAGCAGTACTTC